This T cell receptor (beta chain) appears in the sequencing data of a study of cytotoxic CD8 clonotypes in ibrutinib-treated CLL. Points from the study as a whole: Elevated clonality accompanied ibrutinib response, with a return toward baseline values at progression. At the start, clonality exceeded age-matched healthy donors and followed circulating CD8+ T-cell counts.

Turning to this clone: Its specificity is unknown.

From cryopreserved PBMCs came 1.5 to 2.5 micrograms of genomic DNA used for TCR beta libraries. CDR1 is SNHLY, CDR2 FYNNEI, per germline. Trimming took 8 bases from V and 4 from J; bases not matched to a gene: 6. The CDR3 totals 13 residues. The repertoire was sequenced with immunoSEQ multiplex PCR; TCRdb's copy has only in-frame clones and lacks some. The table shows about 120,000 clones, with approximately 56% occurring only once. The sample in question was PBMCs, obtained after 24 months of ibrutinib treatment. V is TRBV2 and J is TRBJ2-5, with 8 bases matching TRBD1. This TCR was recovered from a human donor with chronic lymphocytic leukemia. This CDR3 is CASLRTGRETQYF. The CDR3 bases are TGTGCCAGCCTACGGACAGGGCGAGAGACCCAGTACTTC.